This T cell receptor (beta chain) was recovered during a study of T cell changes during pregnancy in multiple sclerosis. With 8 bases clipped from V and 8 bases from J, the junction kept 11 bases outside the gene matches. CDR3 length: 14 amino acids. CDR1 LGHNA and CDR2 YNFKEQ come from the germline V gene. The data were produced by immunoSEQ multiplex PCR, yet TCRdb's version contains in-frame clones alone and is incomplete. The sample records around 50,000 clones, about 90% being singletons. The TCR originated in a female donor in good health, enrolled as a control in a pregnancy study. Source: CD4+ T cells from peripheral blood mononuclear cells, taken after pregnancy. J is TRBJ2-4 and V is TRBV4-2, with 8 bases lining up with TRBD2. This CDR3 reads CASAGGLNLHIQYF. The DNA of the CDR3 is TGTGCCAGCGCGGGGGGCCTAAATCTACACATTCAGTACTTC.